A selection of T cell receptor beta chains follows, all from one sample in a study of shared clonotypes between healthy human individuals. Sequencing was performed with immunoSEQ multiplex PCR; in TCRdb, only in-frame clones are kept and a portion is missing. The data hold about 2 million clones, with roughly 94% observed a single time. The material sequenced was naive CD4+ T cells sorted from blood. These receptor sequences come from a man aged 18 to 29 in good health. CDR3s include the opening cysteine and the closing phenylalanine or tryptophan. The D gene is left open where the match is weak.

v_gene	j_gene	d_gene	len	CDR3aa	CDR3nt
TRBV4-1	TRBJ1-5	.	15	CASSQGGLSNQPQHF	TGCGCCAGCAGCCAAGGAGGGCTTAGCAATCAGCCCCAGCATTTT
TRBV6-6	TRBJ2-3	TRBD2	15	CASRPGGGASDTQYF	TGTGCCAGCAGACCTGGCGGGGGGGCATCAGATACGCAGTATTTT
TRBV2	TRBJ1-5	.	12	CASKAGSQPQHF	TGTGCCAGCAAAGCGGGGTCTCAGCCCCAGCATTTT
TRBV28	TRBJ2-7	.	12	CASTKGNYEQYF	TGTGCCAGCACTAAGGGAAACTACGAGCAGTACTTC
TRBV6-5	TRBJ1-3	TRBD1	12	CATRTGGNTIYF	TGTGCCACCCGGACAGGGGGAAACACCATATATTTT
TRBV28	TRBJ1-6	.	15	CASSLDTPPNSPLHF	TGTGCCAGCAGCCTGGACACCCCGCCCAATTCACCCCTCCACTTT
TRBV10-1	TRBJ1-2	.	13	CASSERVDYGYTF	TGCGCCAGCAGTGAAAGGGTAGACTATGGCTACACCTTC
TRBV5-1	TRBJ2-7	TRBD1	15	CASATVGRGSGEQYF	TGCGCCAGCGCTACCGTGGGCAGGGGGTCTGGCGAGCAGTACTTC
TRBV11-2	TRBJ2-7	.	13	CASSLDISYEQYF	TGTGCCAGCAGCTTGGACATCTCCTACGAGCAGTACTTC
TRBV2	TRBJ2-7	.	14	CASRARTVPYEQYF	TGTGCCAGCAGGGCAAGGACAGTCCCTTACGAGCAGTACTTC
TRBV19	TRBJ2-5	TRBD1	13	CASRDRGEETQYF	TGTGCCAGTAGGGACAGGGGTGAAGAGACCCAGTACTTC
TRBV18	TRBJ2-7	TRBD1	15	CASSQQQGAGDEQYF	TGTGCCAGCTCACAGCAACAGGGGGCAGGGGACGAGCAGTACTTC
TRBV6-6	TRBJ1-2	.	14	CASTSGRRNYGYTF	TGTGCCAGCACCTCGGGCAGACGGAACTATGGCTACACCTTC
TRBV29-1	TRBJ1-1	.	13	CSVKQRSNTEAFF	TGCAGCGTTAAACAGAGATCGAACACTGAAGCTTTCTTT
TRBV5-6	TRBJ2-5	TRBD2	16	CASSLGTSGGGETQYF	TGTGCCAGCAGCTTGGGGACTAGCGGAGGGGGAGAGACCCAGTACTTC
TRBV18	TRBJ2-7	.	13	CASSPIMSNEQYF	TGTGCCAGCTCACCAATTATGTCGAACGAGCAGTACTTC
TRBV30	TRBJ1-6	.	15	CAWSARVGYNSPLHF	TGTGCCTGGAGTGCCAGGGTCGGGTATAATTCACCCCTCCACTTT
TRBV11-2	TRBJ1-2	.	15	CASSLDPSGYYGYTF	TGTGCCAGCAGCTTAGATCCCTCAGGTTATTATGGCTACACCTTC
TRBV28	TRBJ1-6	.	13	CASSLDLNSPLHF	TGTGCCAGCAGTCTCGACCTGAATTCACCCCTCCACTTT
TRBV5-1	TRBJ1-2	TRBD1	14	CASSLEGQGIGYTF	TGCGCCAGCAGCTTGGAAGGACAGGGGATTGGCTACACCTTC
TRBV30	TRBJ2-7	.	14	CAVAGTGKSYEQYF	TGTGCCGTTGCCGGGACCGGGAAGTCTTACGAGCAGTACTTC
TRBV7-2	TRBJ1-6	.	15	CASSPLAENNSPLHF	TGTGCCAGCAGCCCTCTGGCAGAGAATAATTCACCCCTCCACTTT
TRBV10-3	TRBJ2-1	TRBD1	11	CAISTGARQFF	TGTGCCATCAGTACAGGGGCCAGACAGTTCTTC
TRBV19	TRBJ1-1	.	13	CASSPGENTEAFF	TGTGCCAGTAGCCCCGGTGAGAACACTGAAGCTTTCTTT